The clone carrying this TCR beta chain was counted at least ten times. The antigen remains undetermined. This sample is drawn from a study of T-cell memory formation after mild COVID-19. Study-level findings and limits: Pre-infection memory harbored some responding clones, suggesting cross-reactive memory joined.

With 4 bases clipped from V and 5 bases from J, the junction kept 7 bases outside the gene matches. The CDR3 length is 15 residues. Per germline, CDR1 SGHNT and CDR2 YYREEE (reference sequence). 5'RACE with constant-segment primers built TCRalpha and TCRbeta cDNA libraries with UMIs. One entry per CDR3 protein results from TCRdb running MiXCR on the 5' RACE reads. Of 260,000 or so distinct CDR3 sequences listed, over 15% are singletons. Sequencing was carried out using PBMCs or a T cell subset sorted from them (not recorded which). V gene TRBV5-4 combines with J gene TRBJ2-2, with 8 bases lining up with TRBD2. The TCR originated in a man aged 18 to 29 who had mild COVID-19 (a few samples of this study predate the infection). Cell type and time point are not known. The CDR3: CASSPRTSLTGELFF. The DNA of the CDR3 is TGTGCCAGCAGCCCGAGGACTAGCCTAACCGGGGAGCTGTTTTTT.